This T cell receptor beta chain stems from a study of CD8 T cells in Susac syndrome. TEMRA cells were enriched by FACS, while CD8+ and CD4+ T cells were obtained through a negative isolation that was performed magnetically. This CDR3 comprises 14 residues. Germline V CDR1 and CDR2: SGHAT, FQDESV (reference sequence). The V gene lost 2 bases and the J gene lost 1 base, with 8 bases spanning the gap. Reverse transcription of about 0.45 to 1 ug RNA was carried out with random hexamers. Multiplex PCR with immunoSEQ amplified the TCR beta CDR3 across 54 Vbeta and 13 Jbeta. Each CDR3 protein gets one entry after TCRdb re-called the immunoSEQ multiplex PCR reads with MiXCR. Among 95,000 to 150,000 distinct CDR3 sequences listed, about 95% were seen once.

Sequencing was performed on CD4+ T cells from PBMCs. The sequence was collected from a human donor in good health. V is TRBV11-1 and J is TRBJ1-1, with D maybe TRBD1 (6 bases). CDR3 protein: CASSLTGTNTEAFF. The CDR3 DNA reads as TGTGCCAGCAGCTTAACAGGGACGAACACTGAAGCTTTCTTT. Combining the CDR3 with reference TRBV11-1 and TRBJ1-1 gives the whole variable domain EAEVAQSPRYKITEKSQAVAFWCDPISGHATLYWYRQILGQGPELLVQFQDESVVDDSQLPKDRFSAERLKGVDSTLKIQPAELGDSAMYLCASSLTGTNTEAFFGQGTRLTVV.